This TCR beta chain was profiled in a study of T cells in pancreatic ductal adenocarcinoma. About this clone: Antigen unknown.

The selected patients with pancreatic ductal adenocarcinoma had surgery but no neoadjuvant therapy. Whole-study results and caveats: Blood clonality (roughly 0.075) did not differ significantly from tumor (about 0.11). Compared with tumor, blood showed more total productive templates and around 8.4-fold more clonotypes.

Assay: immunoSEQ multiplex PCR; the TCRdb copy retains only in-frame clones and omits some. The repertoire consists of over 90,000 clones, with about 95% occurring once and the leading ten covering roughly 3.1%. V lost 4 bases to trimming and J lost 4 bases, with 14 bases between them. Germline-derived CDR1 and CDR2 are GTSNPN and SVGIG (reference sequence). This CDR3 is built from 15 residues. Sequencing was performed on PBMCs. The chain recombines TRBV30 with TRBJ2-6; D may be TRBD2 (7 bases). The clonotype was recovered from a human donor with pancreatic ductal adenocarcinoma. CDR3 loop: CAWNTGGAGANVLTF. Here the CDR3 DNA reads TGTGCCTGGAACACTGGGGGGGCCGGGGCCAACGTCCTGACTTTC.